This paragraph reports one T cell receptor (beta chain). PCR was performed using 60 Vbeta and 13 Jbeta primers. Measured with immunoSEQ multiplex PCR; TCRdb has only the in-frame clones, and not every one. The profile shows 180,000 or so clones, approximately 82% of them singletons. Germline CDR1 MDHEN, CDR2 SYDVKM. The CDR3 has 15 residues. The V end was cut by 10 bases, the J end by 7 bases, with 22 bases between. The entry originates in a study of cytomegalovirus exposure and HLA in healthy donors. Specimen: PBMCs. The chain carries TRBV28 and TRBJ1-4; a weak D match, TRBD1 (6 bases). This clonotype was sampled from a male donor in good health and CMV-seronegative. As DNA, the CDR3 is TGTGCCACCTCGGGGGGCCCAAATCTTGGTGAAAAACTGTTTTTT. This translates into CATSGGPNLGEKLFF.